The 24 T cell receptor beta chains below come from one sample, sequenced in a study of blood T cell repertoires in COVID-19 (TCRdb year 2020). The method behind the library was the immunoSEQ multiplex PCR assay. The source is immuneACCESS, and TCRdb retained only in-frame sequences with V and J called. Part of the clones is not carried over; for the studies checked, unresolved V genes explain less than half of this, and the remainder is unexplained. The sample table lists 150,000 to 250,000 clones, around 82% of them with a count of one. The ten top clones hold less than 9.5% of the sample. Sequencing used PBMCs or T cells enriched from blood (not recorded which). These receptors all stem from a man aged 40-50 years who had recovered from COVID-19.

In this sample, this clone turned up a few times. This chain joins TRBV7-9 and TRBJ1-1, with 7 bases identical to TRBD1. Per germline, CDR1 SEHNR and CDR2 FQNEAQ (reference sequence). This CDR3 has 14 residues. The trim removed 1 base at V and 6 bases at J, leaving 5 bases unmatched. In DNA, the CDR3 is TGTGCCAGCAGCTTAGGGGACAGAAGCGCTGAAGCTTTCTTT. This gives the protein CASSLGDRSAEAFF.

This clone was picked up a small number of times. The rearrangement links TRBV11-3 to TRBJ2-7; D perhaps matches TRBD1 (6 bases). Between the trimmed V and J ends, which lost 6 bases and 3 bases, there was a span of 12 bases. The CDR3 contains 13 residues. Looked up from germline, CDR1 is SGHNT and CDR2 is YENEEA. CDR3 bases: TGTGCCAGCAGTCCTCCAGGGGTCTACGAGCAGTACTTC. Translation gives CASSPPGVYEQYF.

The rearrangement links TRBV27 to TRBJ1-5; 8 bases are shared with TRBD1. CDR1 MNHEY and CDR2 SMNVEV come from the germline V gene (reference sequence). V was pared by 6 bases and J by 7 bases, with 5 bases of the junction left unmatched. CDR3 size: 13 residues. CDR3 amino acids: CASRGTGGQPQHF. DNA of the CDR3: TGTGCCAGCAGGGGCACAGGGGGGCAGCCCCAGCATTTT.

This chain connects TRBV6-2 or TRBV6-3 to TRBJ1-6, with 8 bases identical to TRBD1. The CDR3 runs to 16 residues. J gave up 5 bases and V 5 bases, and 8 bases lay outside the gene matches. Germline values: CDR1 MNHEY, CDR2 SVGEGT. CDR3 region: CASSALLQGDNSPLHF. The CDR3 region has the DNA TGTGCCAGCAGTGCACTTCTACAGGGGGATAATTCACCCCTCCACTTT.

The CDR3 DNA is TGTGCCAGCAGCATGGTAGGACAGTCGGGAGGCTACACCTTC. Its protein product is CASSMVGQSGGYTF. The chain is built from TRBV5-4 and TRBJ1-2; a weak D match, TRBD1 (6 bases). The V gene's germline CDR1 is SGHNT and CDR2 YYREEE (reference sequence). The CDR3 is 14 residues long. Trimming removed 4 bases at V and 8 bases at J, with 18 bases between.

The chain links TRBV7-2 to TRBJ1-1; 9 nucleotides agree with TRBD1. J was trimmed by 5 bases and V by 5 bases; bases with no gene match: 9. This CDR3 comprises 15 residues. CDR1 is SGHTA, CDR2 FQGNSA, per germline. The CDR3 spells CASSPRQGGWTEAFF. For the CDR3, the DNA is TGTGCCAGCAGCCCCAGACAGGGGGGATGGACTGAAGCTTTCTTT. Full variable domain (rest looked up from reference TRBV7-2 and TRBJ1-1): GAGVSQSPSNKVTEKGKDVELRCDPISGHTALYWYRQSLGQGLEFLIYFQGNSAPDKSGLPSDRFSAERTGGSVSTLTIQRTQQEDSAVYLCASSPRQGGWTEAFFGQGTRLTVV.

The chain links TRBV6-1 to TRBJ2-7; 10 positions agree with TRBD2. The length of the CDR3 is 15 residues. The V gene end was trimmed by 1 base and the J gene end by 12 bases; junction bases not matched to a gene: 12. Germline CDR1 is MNHNS and CDR2 is SASEGT. CDR3 sequence: CASSEGVSGGLPLYF. The CDR3 nucleotides read TGTGCCAGCAGTGAAGGGGTTAGCGGGGGGCTCCCCCTGTACTTC.

This clone has just one count. The chain joins TRBV21-1 to TRBJ1-6; the table's TRBD1 call for D was not verified on the DNA. TRBV21-1 is assigned pseudogene status. This CDR3 region has 14 residues. The CDR3 here is CASSTQGYNSPLHF. The DNA of the CDR3 is TGTGCCAGCAGCACCCAGGGGTATAATTCACCCCTCCACTTT.

CDR3 bases: TGTGCCAGCAGCGTAGACGCGGCTACGGAGTCACCCCTCCACTTT. Its translation is CASSVDAATESPLHF. This chain connects TRBV9 to TRBJ1-6, with D hard to call. CDR1 SGDLS and CDR2 YYNGEE come from the germline V gene. This CDR3 contains 15 residues. V lost 0 bases, J lost 10 bases, and 14 bases lay in between.

A few counts support this clone. The CDR3 loop is CSVGAGRNQPQHF. The CDR3 DNA follows: TGCAGCGTTGGGGCAGGGCGTAATCAGCCCCAGCATTTT. This sequence joins TRBV29-1 and TRBJ1-5; tentatively, D is TRBD1 (5 bases). V lost 4 bases and J 4 bases, leaving 11 bases between the germline ends. Germline values: CDR1 SQVTM, CDR2 ANQGSEA. The CDR3 has 13 residues.

The chain recombines TRBV10-1 with TRBJ2-7; possibly TRBD2 for D (8 bases). Germline CDR1 WNHNN, CDR2 SYGVQD (reference sequence). CDR3 length: 15 amino acids. Trimming cost V 4 bases and J 2 bases, with 15 bases left between them. The CDR3 loop reads CASSAGRDRAYEQYF. CDR3 bases: TGCGCCAGCAGTGCCGGGAGGGACAGAGCCTACGAGCAGTACTTC.

V and J are TRBV18 and TRBJ2-4; 7 positions match TRBD1. The germline V gene has CDR1 KGHSH and CDR2 LQKENI. The J segment lost 5 bases and the V segment lost 6 bases, leaving 7 bases of the junction unmatched. The CDR3 totals 14 residues. The chain's CDR3 is CASSRDRAQNIQYF. DNA of the CDR3: TGTGCCAGCTCCCGCGACAGGGCCCAAAACATTCAGTACTTC.

This chain links TRBV3-1 (or the pseudogene TRBV3-2) with TRBJ1-1; no clear D. Germline V gene lookup returns CDR1 LGHDT and CDR2 YNNKEL (reference sequence). V lost 6 bases to trimming and J lost 1 base, with 12 bases between them. This CDR3 spans 14 amino acids. This chain's CDR3 is CASRAGMGNTEAFF. Here the CDR3 DNA reads TGTGCCAGCAGAGCGGGGATGGGGAACACTGAAGCTTTCTTT.

This sequence joins TRBV5-6 and TRBJ1-3, with D hard to call. Germline assignment: CDR1 SGHDT and CDR2 YYEEEE. Between the trimmed V and J ends, which lost 2 bases and 0 bases, there was a span of 12 bases. There are 16 residues in the CDR3. The DNA of the CDR3 is TGTGCCAGCAGCTTATCTAACCGCTACTCTGGAAACACCATATATTTT. Its protein product is CASSLSNRYSGNTIYF. Full variable domain (outside the CDR3, taken from reference TRBV5-6 and TRBJ1-3): DAGVTQSPTHLIKTRGQQVTLRCSPKSGHDTVSWYQQALGQGPQFIFQYYEEEERQRGNFPDRFSGHQFPNYSSELNVNALLLGDSALYLCASSLSNRYSGNTIYFGEGSWLTVV.

The chain uses TRBV6-5 and TRBJ1-4; 7 bases map to TRBD1. Germline CDR1 MNHEY, CDR2 SVGAGI. The CDR3 loop spans 13 amino acids. The ends lost 6 bases at V and 8 bases at J; junction bases unmatched: 6. The CDR3 protein is CASSGQGGEKLFF. CDR3 sequence (DNA): TGTGCCAGCAGCGGGCAGGGGGGAGAAAAACTGTTTTTT.

This chain connects TRBV16 to TRBJ1-2, with TRBD1 identical over 8 bases. V lost 3 bases to trimming and J lost 7 bases; unmatched junction nucleotides: 7. CDR3 length: 14 amino acids. Germline CDR1 and CDR2: KGHSY and FQNENV. The CDR3 DNA reads as TGTGCCAGCAGCCAGGTGGACAGGGAAGTTGGCTACACCTTC. It codes for CASSQVDREVGYTF.

The chain has TRBV12-3 or TRBV12-4 and TRBJ2-3, with a possible D match to TRBD1 (6 bases). This CDR3 is built from 11 residues. V gave up 9 bases and J gave up 4 bases, with 8 bases separating them. The CDR3: CAREGADTQYF. CDR3 DNA: TGTGCCAGAGAGGGGGCAGATACGCAGTATTTT.

This chain links TRBV6-5 with TRBJ1-6; no reliable D call. V gave up 2 bases and J gave up 7 bases, with 12 bases separating them. This CDR3 contains 15 residues. Germline CDR1 reads MNHEY; CDR2 reads SVGAGI. The CDR3 DNA sequence: TGTGCCAGCAGTTACCGTCCTTCCCCCAATTCACCCCTCCACTTT. Translating gives CASSYRPSPNSPLHF.

The chain links TRBV2 to TRBJ1-6; unclear D gene. With 8 bases removed from V and 2 bases from J, the gap between germline ends came to 10 bases. The CDR3 sequence is 14 residues long. The germline gives CDR1 SNHLY, CDR2 FYNNEI. The CDR3 reads CASHAAAYNSPLHF. In DNA, the CDR3 is TGTGCCAGCCACGCCGCGGCCTATAATTCACCCCTCCACTTT. The full variable domain, its missing parts supplied by reference TRBV2 and TRBJ1-6, is EPEVTQTPSHQVTQMGQEVILRCVPISNHLYFYWYRQILGQKVEFLVSFYNNEISEKSEIFDDQFSVERPDGSNFTLKIRSTKLEDSAMYFCASHAAAYNSPLHFGNGTRLTVT.

The J gene is TRBJ2-2, the V gene TRBV19; TRBD1 matches 8 bases. Germline loops: CDR1 LNHDA, CDR2 SQIVND (reference sequence). The CDR3 length is 16 residues. Trimming cost V 6 bases and J 5 bases; bases outside gene matches: 11. The CDR3 DNA reads as TGTGCCAGTAGATCAGGGGGCGATTTTCGAACCGGGGAGCTGTTTTTT. Translation: CASRSGGDFRTGELFF.

The rearrangement joins TRBV30 to TRBJ2-7, with 10 bases that match TRBD1. Germline V gene sequence: CDR1 GTSNPN, CDR2 SVGIG (reference sequence). The CDR3 has 16 amino acids. V lost 1 base, J lost 2 bases, and 8 bases stayed unmatched. The CDR3 coding sequence is TGTGCCTGGAGTGCCCCCTGGGGGACAGGGGCCTACGAGCAGTACTTC. It encodes CAWSAPWGTGAYEQYF.

V gene TRBV4-1 combines with J gene TRBJ1-1, with 11 bases that match TRBD1. The CDR3 runs 15 residues. The germline V gene encodes CDR1 MGHRA and CDR2 YSYEKL. J lost 1 base, V lost 4 bases, and 2 bases had no gene match. CDR3 sequence reads: CASSRGQGANTEAFF. As DNA, the CDR3 is TGCGCCAGCAGCCGTGGACAGGGGGCGAACACTGAAGCTTTCTTT.

CDR3 bases: TGTGCCAGCAGTCAGACTAGTCCGCTTGGAGAGACCCAGTACTTC. Translating gives CASSQTSPLGETQYF. The rearrangement joins TRBV6-5 to TRBJ2-5; weak D call: TRBD2 (6 bases). Germline V CDR1 and CDR2: MNHEY, SVGAGI. The CDR3 sequence is 15 residues long. The V and J ends lost 5 bases and 4 bases respectively, with 17 bases between them.

The J gene is TRBJ1-1, the V gene TRBV3-1 (or the pseudogene TRBV3-2); D possibly corresponds to TRBD1 (5 bases). The CDR3 runs 13 residues. In germline, CDR1 is LGHDT, CDR2 YNNKEL (reference sequence). Trimming removed 3 bases at V and 6 bases at J, with 11 bases between. CDR3 coding DNA: TGTGCCAGCAGCCATTATCCGGGGGCTGAAGCTTTCTTT. Encoded protein: CASSHYPGAEAFF.